The sequence of this TCR beta chain was determined in a study of blood T cell repertoires in COVID-19. Study overall: Whether acute or convalescent, the COVID-19 samples came from the United States, Italy and Spain. PBMCs, B-cell-depleted T cells, or T cells were the source of the cDNA or gDNA that made up the material.

V shed 5 bases and J shed 0 bases, with 17 bases lying between them. Germline V gene lookup returns CDR1 SEHNR and CDR2 FQNEAQ (reference sequence). This CDR3 is built from 17 residues. In the study's own analysis: Amplification from reference gene primers served as the basis for estimated nucleated cell counts. Using immunoSEQ multiplex PCR, the repertoire was profiled, and TCRdb retains in-frame clones only, with some absent. V, J and clone size reflect that table, while D and trimming were determined from the DNA. Of 200,000 to 300,000 clones detected, around 81% appear once; the ten largest clones hold just under 6.5%.

Source material: peripheral blood. The receptor's source is a woman aged 55-70 years with active or convalescent COVID-19. The rearrangement joins TRBV7-9 to TRBJ1-5, with D possibly TRBD1 on 6 matching bases. The DNA of the CDR3 is TGTGCCAGCAGCCAAACAGGGACACCTATTAGCAATCAGCCCCAGCATTTT. Residues: CASSQTGTPISNQPQHF. Based on the CDR3 plus reference TRBV7-9 and TRBJ1-5, the full variable domain is DTGVSQNPRHKITKRGQNVTFRCDPISEHNRLYWYRQTLGQGPEFLTYFQNEAQLEKSRLLSDRFSAERPKGSFSTLEIQRTEQGDSAMYLCASSQTGTPISNQPQHFGDGTRLSIL.